Below are 29 T cell receptor beta chains sequenced from a single sample in a study of T-cell reconstitution after alpha-beta-depleted transplantation in children (dated by TCRdb to 2016 to 2017). Library prep was done by PCR. The sequencer was an Illumina HiSeq 2500. To normalize quantification of the TCRbeta repertoire, the TCR libraries were built with molecular barcoding that relied on unique molecular identifiers. In-frame beta chains were kept once TCRdb had trimmed the public reads at Q25 with fastp and called clones with MiXCR. Each record represents a unique CDR3 protein, reported with the most common genes and DNA among its rows. In this sample the table shows about 600,000 distinct CDR3 sequences, about 11% of which occur a single time. The ten largest clonotypes hold about 4% of the sample. The sample in question was PBMCs from the stem cell graft donor, obtained from the stem cell graft. These receptors all come from a human donor who donated a stem cell graft to a child with acute myeloid leukemia.

This chain connects TRBV12-3 or TRBV12-4 to TRBJ1-3; 8 bases are shared with TRBD1. This CDR3 is built from 15 residues. The V gene end was trimmed by 6 bases and the J gene end by 0 bases; junction bases not matched to a gene: 4. CDR3 sequence reads: CASSRTGLSGNTIYF. The DNA for the CDR3 is TGTGCCAGCAGCCGGACAGGGCTCTCTGGAAACACCATATATTTT.

The table lists this clonotype with a few counts. The chain is built from TRBV4-3 and TRBJ1-6, with 7 bases fitting TRBD1. V lost 2 bases, J lost 6 bases, and 7 bases stayed unmatched. This CDR3 has 16 amino acids. The V gene's germline CDR1 is LGHNA and CDR2 YSLEER. The CDR3 nucleotides are TGCGCCAGCAGCCAACATGCCGGGACAGCTAATTCACCCCTCCACTTT. This gives the protein CASSQHAGTANSPLHF.

This clonotype showed up many times. The chain joins TRBV7-2 to TRBJ2-3; 12 bases are a match to TRBD2. V shed 0 bases, J shed 1 base, and the junction held 5 bases outside the gene matches. In germline, CDR1 is SGHTA, CDR2 FQGNSA. This CDR3 has 18 amino acids. This CDR3 reads CASSLARLAGGRTDTQYF. The DNA of the CDR3 is TGTGCCAGCAGCTTAGCCCGGCTAGCGGGAGGGCGCACAGATACGCAGTATTTT.

This clonotype was detected many times. V usage is TRBV7-2 and J usage is TRBJ2-7, with a tentative D call TRBD2 (6 bases). This CDR3 spans 14 amino acids. The V end was cut by 1 base, the J end by 3 bases, with 10 bases between. Germline V gene sequence: CDR1 SGHTA, CDR2 FQGNSA. In nucleotides, the CDR3 is TGTGCCAGCAGCTTAGGCTCGGGAGACTACGAGCAGTACTTC. It specifies CASSLGSGDYEQYF.

This clonotype was counted many times. The genes are TRBV21-1 and TRBJ2-2; TRBD1 is the table's D call, not checked against the DNA. TRBV21-1 is given as a pseudogene. This CDR3 region has 17 residues. The CDR3 DNA is TGTGCCAGCAGCTCCCCCCTCGGGCAGGGAAACACCGGGGAGCTGTTTTTT. Its translation is CASSSPLGQGNTGELFF.

The rearrangement links TRBV4-3 to TRBJ2-7; D call uncertain. The germline V and J ends were trimmed by 0 bases and 2 bases, with 5 bases remaining between them. The CDR3 runs to 13 residues. Germline loops: CDR1 LGHNA, CDR2 YSLEER. The CDR3 DNA is TGCGCCAGCAGCCAAGAACTTGCCTACGAGCAGTACTTC. It specifies CASSQELAYEQYF.

In its sample, this clonotype was seen many times. The chain joins TRBV14 to TRBJ2-1; D uncertain. Germline lookup yields CDR1 SGHDN and CDR2 FVKESK. CDR3 length: 11 residues. Trimming removed 4 bases at V and 11 bases at J, with 9 bases between. DNA for the CDR3: TGTGCCAGCAGCCCTCGATGGAAGCAGTTCTTC. This sequence encodes CASSPRWKQFF.

At least ten counts were recorded for this clonotype. J is TRBJ2-1 and V is TRBV29-1; no firm D call. Per germline, CDR1 SQVTM and CDR2 ANQGSEA. This CDR3 contains 12 residues. V shed 3 bases and J shed 2 bases, with 5 bases lying between them. The chain's CDR3 is CSVDHAYNEQFF. The CDR3 DNA reads as TGCAGCGTTGATCACGCCTACAATGAGCAGTTCTTC.

This clonotype was detected only a few times. The chain links TRBV15 to TRBJ2-1; 8 bases agree with TRBD2. Trimming took 5 bases from V and 5 from J; bases not matched to a gene: 11. In germline, CDR1 is LNHNV, CDR2 YYDKDF (reference sequence). The CDR3 covers 16 residues. The CDR3 nucleotides are TGTGCCACCAGCTCCCGGACTAGCTGGCCCAACAATGAGCAGTTCTTC. Translated, it gives CATSSRTSWPNNEQFF.

In this sample, this clonotype turned up a few times. For the CDR3, the DNA is TGTGCCAGCAGCAAAGGCACTAGCCTTGCCAAAAACATTCAGTACTTC. It encodes CASSKGTSLAKNIQYF. The V call is TRBV2, the J call TRBJ2-4; possible D gene TRBD2, 6 bases. The V and J ends lost 6 bases and 1 base respectively, with 16 bases between them. Germline CDR1 is SNHLY and CDR2 is FYNNEI. The CDR3 sequence is 16 residues long.

This clonotype showed up many times. The chain joins TRBV7-9 to TRBJ2-7; 7 bases are shared with TRBD2. Looked up from germline, CDR1 is SEHNR and CDR2 is FQNEAQ (reference sequence). This CDR3 is built from 13 residues. The trim removed 6 bases at V and 2 bases at J, leaving 4 bases unmatched. This CDR3 reads CASRREGPYEQYF. The CDR3 coding sequence is TGTGCCAGCAGGAGGGAGGGCCCCTACGAGCAGTACTTC.

The rearrangement links TRBV30 to TRBJ2-1, with 8 bases fitting TRBD2. The length of the CDR3 is 13 residues. J lost 6 bases, V lost 2 bases, and 3 bases had no gene match. In germline, CDR1 is GTSNPN, CDR2 SVGIG (reference sequence). DNA for the CDR3: TGTGCCTGGAGTCGGGAGGGGGGCAATGAGCAGTTCTTC. Its protein is CAWSREGGNEQFF. Full variable domain (rest looked up from reference TRBV30 and TRBJ2-1): SQTIHQWPATLVQPVGSPLSLECTVEGTSNPNLYWYRQAAGRGLQLLFYSVGIGQISSEVPQNLSASRPQDRQFILSSKKLLLSDSGFYLCAWSREGGNEQFFGPGTRLTVL.

The sample holds many counts of this clonotype. The chain recombines TRBV7-2 with TRBJ2-5; D uncertain. V was shortened by 3 bases and J by 0 bases, with 8 bases between the two germline ends. Germline CDR1 and CDR2: SGHTA and FQGNSA. The CDR3 runs to 14 residues. In DNA form, the CDR3 reads TGTGCCAGCAGCTTCGATAGAGACCAAGAGACCCAGTACTTC. Its translation is CASSFDRDQETQYF.

This sequence joins TRBV5-1 and TRBJ1-1, with D hard to call. Trimming took off 1 base at V and 0 bases at J, with 7 bases between the two ends. This CDR3 contains 14 residues. Germline V gives CDR1 SGHRS, CDR2 YFSETQ. The CDR3 spells CASSLPALNTEAFF. The CDR3 DNA reads TGCGCCAGCAGCTTGCCAGCCCTGAACACTGAAGCTTTCTTT. Variable domain in full (rest from reference TRBV5-1 and TRBJ1-1): KAGVTQTPRYLIKTRGQQVTLSCSPISGHRSVSWYQQTPGQGLQFLFEYFSETQRNKGNFPGRFSGRQFSNSRSEMNVSTLELGDSALYLCASSLPALNTEAFFGQGTRLTVV.

V is TRBV12-3 or TRBV12-4 and J is TRBJ2-1; maybe TRBD2 (7 bases). The CDR3 extends over 17 amino acids. The V and J ends lost 5 bases and 0 bases respectively, with 17 bases between them. The CDR3 coding sequence is TGTGCCAGCAGTCCGGGGGGCCACTCCACCTCCTACAATGAGCAGTTCTTC. Amino acid sequence: CASSPGGHSTSYNEQFF.

As regards this clonotype: Since a much larger clone is just one base distant, this may be a read error. The V call is TRBV20-1, the J call TRBJ2-7; 9 bases agree with TRBD1. Germline V lookup: CDR1 DFQATT, CDR2 SNEGSKA (reference sequence). This CDR3 is built from 15 residues. CDR3 sequence: CSATFGQGSSYKQYF. DNA for the CDR3: TGCAGTGCTACCTTTGGACAGGGGAGCTCCTACAAGCAGTACTTC.

This clonotype was seen ten or more times. V and J are TRBV6-5 and TRBJ2-5; TRBD1 matches at 9 bases. The J segment lost 4 bases and the V segment lost 2 bases, leaving 2 bases of the junction unmatched. This CDR3 has 14 residues. CDR1 MNHEY and CDR2 SVGAGI come from the germline V gene. The CDR3 coding sequence is TGTGCCAGCAGTTACGGGACAGGGCGAGAGACCCAGTACTTC. Its protein is CASSYGTGRETQYF.

In its sample, this clonotype was seen many times. The chain employs TRBV20-1 and TRBJ1-5; TRBD1 aligns across 9 bases. V lost 6 bases to trimming and J lost 2 bases; unmatched junction nucleotides: 11. The CDR3 has 16 residues. Per germline, CDR1 DFQATT and CDR2 SNEGSKA (reference sequence). The CDR3: CSAIEWDRVGNQPQHF. The DNA of the CDR3 is TGCAGTGCGATAGAGTGGGACAGGGTTGGCAATCAGCCCCAGCATTTT.

Ten or more counts support this clonotype. The J gene is TRBJ2-1, the V gene TRBV15; D unresolved. This CDR3 contains 12 residues. The V gene's germline CDR1 is LNHNV and CDR2 YYDKDF (reference sequence). V was clipped by 1 base and J by 6 bases, with 4 bases between them. CDR3 residues: CATSRVPNEQFF. As DNA, the CDR3 is TGTGCCACCAGCAGAGTCCCCAATGAGCAGTTCTTC.

The chain combines TRBV5-1 with TRBJ2-2; D is undetermined. This CDR3 region has 15 residues. V lost 4 bases and J lost 7, with 17 bases in between. Germline CDR1 and CDR2: SGHRS and YFSETQ. The CDR3 nucleotides are TGCGCCAGCAGCCCCCGCCCTCCCCCCGGCGGGGAGCTGTTTTTT. Translated, it gives CASSPRPPPGGELFF.

This chain's CDR3 is CASSQASQNTDTQYF. CDR3 nucleotide sequence: TGTGCCAGCAGCCAAGCGAGCCAAAATACAGATACGCAGTATTTT. This rearrangement joins TRBV14 to TRBJ2-3; D call uncertain. From germline, CDR1 is SGHDN and CDR2 FVKESK. Trimming took off 1 base at V and 3 bases at J, with 11 bases between the two ends. This CDR3 spans 15 amino acids.

This clonotype came up many times. The chain links TRBV29-1 to TRBJ2-3; the match to TRBD1 covers 7 bases. Germline V CDR1 and CDR2: SQVTM, ANQGSEA. The CDR3 sequence is 14 residues long. J gave up 3 bases and V 7 bases, and 10 bases lay outside the gene matches. The CDR3 DNA is TGCAGCGCCAGGACAGGCCTCGGGACAGATACGCAGTATTTT. Encoded protein: CSARTGLGTDTQYF.

This clonotype was seen repeatedly, ten times or more. V and J are TRBV12-3 or TRBV12-4 and TRBJ2-1; 7 bases align to TRBD1. This CDR3 is 17 amino acids long. The trim removed 7 bases at V and 8 bases at J, leaving 20 bases unmatched. The CDR3 region is CASIPFTGVGTGHEQFF. In DNA form, the CDR3 reads TGTGCCAGCATACCCTTTACAGGGGTTGGGACGGGGCATGAGCAGTTCTTC.

This clonotype showed up just a few times. The rearrangement uses TRBV10-2 and TRBJ1-1; 7 positions match TRBD1. The CDR3 covers 17 residues. Germline values: CDR1 WSHSY, CDR2 SAAADI. After removal of 7 bases from V and 2 bases from J, the junction contained 16 bases not matched to a gene. The CDR3 reads CASILNIGGQLNTEAFF. The CDR3 nucleotides are TGCGCCAGCATACTAAATATCGGGGGACAGTTAAACACTGAAGCTTTCTTT.

This clonotype was counted a few times. This chain connects TRBV20-1 to TRBJ2-3; 8 bases line up with TRBD2. With 5 bases clipped from V and 2 bases from J, the junction kept 12 bases outside the gene matches. Germline CDR1 and CDR2: DFQATT and SNEGSKA (reference sequence). The CDR3 loop spans 16 amino acids. The CDR3: CSAPNTAGEYTDTQYF. CDR3 coding DNA: TGCAGTGCTCCCAACACAGCGGGAGAGTACACAGATACGCAGTATTTT.

This chain links TRBV20-1 with TRBJ2-7; a weak D match, TRBD2 (5 bases). Germline lookup yields CDR1 DFQATT and CDR2 SNEGSKA (reference sequence). The V end lost 6 bases, the J end lost 3 bases, and 15 bases lay between the germline ends. The CDR3 extends over 13 amino acids. The chain's CDR3 is CSATGVSLYEQYF. As DNA, the CDR3 is TGCAGTGCCACCGGGGTTTCCCTCTACGAGCAGTACTTC.

The chain combines TRBV20-1 with TRBJ2-1; 14 nucleotides match TRBD2. After removal of 0 bases from V and 1 base from J, the junction contained 14 bases not matched to a gene. This CDR3 comprises 21 residues. Germline V lookup: CDR1 DFQATT, CDR2 SNEGSKA (reference sequence). The CDR3 protein is CSARDPNRGTSGSGSYNEQFF. The CDR3 DNA reads as TGCAGTGCTAGAGATCCTAACCGTGGGACTAGCGGGAGTGGGTCCTACAATGAGCAGTTCTTC.

This clonotype has at least ten counts. The V gene is TRBV4-2, the J gene TRBJ2-1; the D gene is possibly TRBD1 (5 bases). Germline V gene sequence: CDR1 LGHNA, CDR2 YNFKEQ. Trimming removed 7 bases at V and 0 bases at J, with 16 bases between. CDR3 length: 16 amino acids. CDR3 in amino acids: CASTPLWGRSYNEQFF. As DNA, the CDR3 is TGTGCCAGCACTCCTTTGTGGGGCCGCTCCTACAATGAGCAGTTCTTC.

The rearrangement uses TRBV24-1 and TRBJ2-2; TRBD2 might be the D (5 bases). The CDR3 covers 15 residues. V was cut by 4 bases and J by 7 bases, with 15 bases left in between. Germline-derived CDR1 and CDR2 are KGHDR and SFDVKD. The CDR3 sequence is CATSDVGLAIGELFF. CDR3 in DNA: TGTGCCACCAGTGACGTCGGGCTAGCAATCGGGGAGCTGTTTTTT.